These T cell receptor beta chains were read from a single sample in a study of graft-versus-host responses after intestinal transplantation. Libraries were prepared by immunoSEQ multiplex PCR; TCRdb keeps only in-frame clonotypes and omits some of them. The data contain tens of thousands of clones, more than 70% of them singletons. These receptors lack a known antigen. This specimen consisted of unstimulated CD4+ T cells sorted from spleen or lymph node cells, obtained before transplant. These receptors were collected from a human donor who was the organ donor for an intestinal transplant. Both conserved end residues are part of each CDR3. Each record gives: V gene, D gene, J gene, clone size, CDR3 DNA, CDR3 protein. A D gene is named only where the DNA matches it firmly. Clone size is given for some rows only: seen once, a few or many times, or a class if the clone is expanded.

V: TRBV6-1; D: -; J: TRBJ1-5; size: -; DNA: TGTGCCAGCAGTGAGCAGGGTAGCAATCAGCCCCAGCATTTT; CDR3: CASSEQGSNQPQHF
V: TRBV5-4; D: -; J: TRBJ2-2; size: -; DNA: TGTGCCAGCAGCTTAGGAGGGGTTAACACCGGGGAGCTGTTTTTT; CDR3: CASSLGGVNTGELFF
V: TRBV27; D: -; J: TRBJ2-2; size: -; DNA: TGTGCCAGCAGACTCGGGACTGAGAACACCGGGGAGCTGTTTTTT; CDR3: CASRLGTENTGELFF
V: TRBV4-2; D: -; J: TRBJ2-7; size: -; DNA: TGTGCCAGCAGCCAATCTCGGACACACTACGAGCAGTACTTC; CDR3: CASSQSRTHYEQYF
V: TRBV19; D: -; J: TRBJ1-2; size: -; DNA: TGTGCCAGTAGTAAATCCGACTATGGCTACACCTTC; CDR3: CASSKSDYGYTF
V: TRBV6-6; D: TRBD1; J: TRBJ1-2; size: -; DNA: TGTGCCAGCAGCCAACAGGGGGTGGATGGCTACACCTTC; CDR3: CASSQQGVDGYTF
V: TRBV19; D: -; J: TRBJ2-3; size: -; DNA: TGTGCCAGTAGTATAGACGGTAGCACAGATACGCAGTATTTT; CDR3: CASSIDGSTDTQYF
V: TRBV14; D: -; J: TRBJ2-1; size: -; DNA: TGTGCCAGCAGCCAGAACTGGTACTACAATGAGCAGTTCTTC; CDR3: CASSQNWYYNEQFF
V: TRBV13; D: -; J: TRBJ1-2; size: -; DNA: TGTGCCAGCAGCTCCGGACCGAGGGGAGGGGATGGCTACACCTTC; CDR3: CASSSGPRGGDGYTF
V: TRBV6-6; D: TRBD1; J: TRBJ2-7; size: -; DNA: TGTGCCAGCAGTCACAGGGGGCGTCCCTACGAGCAGTACTTC; CDR3: CASSHRGRPYEQYF
V: TRBV6-5; D: -; J: TRBJ1-5; size: -; DNA: TGTGCCAGCAGCCGCCGCGGGGTTGGGCAGCCCCAGCATTTT; CDR3: CASSRRGVGQPQHF
V: TRBV6-1; D: -; J: TRBJ2-7; size: once; DNA: TGTGCCAGCAGTGTTTCTATCGACTACGAGCAGTACTTC; CDR3: CASSVSIDYEQYF
V: TRBV27; D: -; J: TRBJ2-7; size: -; DNA: TGTGCCAGCAGTTTCATCGGACTTCGCGAGCAGTACTTC; CDR3: CASSFIGLREQYF
V: TRBV6-6; D: TRBD1; J: TRBJ2-7; size: -; DNA: TGTGCCAGCAGGGGATTCGGGACAGGGGGCGAGCAGTACTTC; CDR3: CASRGFGTGGEQYF
V: TRBV28; D: TRBD1; J: TRBJ2-7; size: -; DNA: TGTGCCAGCCGGACAGGATCAGGGGGAGCCTACGAGCAGTACTTC; CDR3: CASRTGSGGAYEQYF
V: TRBV5-4; D: TRBD1; J: TRBJ1-1; size: -; DNA: TGTGCCAGCAGCCCCAGGGGGTACGGAGGCGCTGAAGCTTTCTTT; CDR3: CASSPRGYGGAEAFF
V: TRBV18; D: -; J: TRBJ2-3; size: -; DNA: TGTGCCAGCTCACCATTAATGAGGGCCGGAAGCACAGATACGCAGTATTTT; CDR3: CASSPLMRAGSTDTQYF
V: TRBV18; D: -; J: TRBJ2-7; size: -; DNA: TGTGCCAGCTCAGCACGGACTGAGTCCTACGAGCAGTACTTC; CDR3: CASSARTESYEQYF
V: TRBV29-1; D: TRBD1; J: TRBJ2-7; size: -; DNA: TGCAGCGCACAAAGAGACAGGGCCTACGAGCAGTACTTC; CDR3: CSAQRDRAYEQYF
V: TRBV4-2; D: TRBD1; J: TRBJ1-2; size: -; DNA: TGTGCCAGCAGCCAAGACCCAGGGGGAGTATATGGCTACACCTTC; CDR3: CASSQDPGGVYGYTF
V: TRBV5-4; D: TRBD2; J: TRBJ2-1; size: -; DNA: TGTGCCAGCAGCACGCCGGGACTAGCGTTTAATGAGCAGTTCTTC; CDR3: CASSTPGLAFNEQFF
V: TRBV5-1; D: -; J: TRBJ2-5; size: once; DNA: TGCGCCAGCAGCTTGGGTCCGGTCCAAGAGACCCAGTACTTC; CDR3: CASSLGPVQETQYF
V: TRBV7-9; D: -; J: TRBJ1-4; size: -; DNA: TGTGCCAGCAGCCTCTATGAAAAACTGTTTTTT; CDR3: CASSLYEKLFF
V: TRBV28; D: TRBD1; J: TRBJ1-1; size: -; DNA: TGTGCCAGCAGTTTGAGGGGGCTCTACACTGAAGCTTTCTTT; CDR3: CASSLRGLYTEAFF
V: TRBV6-6; D: TRBD2; J: TRBJ2-1; size: few; DNA: TGTGCCAGCAGTGCCTCGAGCGGGAGGTTTGTGAGTGAGCAGTTCTTC; CDR3: CASSASSGRFVSEQFF
V: TRBV6-6; D: -; J: TRBJ2-2; size: -; DNA: TGTGCCAGCAGTTACTCGACTAGGCGGAACACCGGGGAGCTGTTTTTT; CDR3: CASSYSTRRNTGELFF
V: TRBV6-6; D: TRBD2; J: TRBJ2-1; size: -; DNA: TGTGCCAGCAGATCATCCGGGACTAGCGGGTCCAATGAGCAGTTCTTC; CDR3: CASRSSGTSGSNEQFF
V: TRBV5-1; D: -; J: TRBJ2-7; size: -; DNA: TGCGCCAGCAGCTTGTATGCCGGCTCCTACGAGCAGTACTTC; CDR3: CASSLYAGSYEQYF
V: TRBV18; D: TRBD1; J: TRBJ2-7; size: -; DNA: TGTGCCAGCTCACGGGACAGGGGCGATACCTACGAGCAGTACTTC; CDR3: CASSRDRGDTYEQYF
V: TRBV9; D: TRBD2; J: TRBJ2-5; size: -; DNA: TGTGCCAGCAGCGTAGAAGGAACTAGCGGCCAAGAGACCCAGTACTTC; CDR3: CASSVEGTSGQETQYF
V: TRBV28; D: TRBD2; J: TRBJ2-2; size: -; DNA: TGTGCCAGCAGTCTTGAGCGGGAGGGGAAGGTGAACACCGGGGAGCTGTTTTTT; CDR3: CASSLEREGKVNTGELFF
V: TRBV28; D: -; J: TRBJ2-7; size: few; DNA: TGTGCCAGCAGTTCCTCGAACAGCTACGAGCAGTACTTC; CDR3: CASSSSNSYEQYF
V: TRBV2; D: -; J: TRBJ1-5; size: -; DNA: TGTGCCAGCGGAGCAACAGGAGGCAATCAGCCCCAGCATTTT; CDR3: CASGATGGNQPQHF
V: TRBV6-1; D: -; J: TRBJ2-5; size: -; DNA: TGTGCCAGCAGTCGCCGAACTATTCAAGAGACCCAGTACTTC; CDR3: CASSRRTIQETQYF
V: TRBV6-6; D: -; J: TRBJ2-7; size: -; DNA: TGTGCCAGCAGCGCCGGACTCTCTTCCTACGAGCAGTACTTC; CDR3: CASSAGLSSYEQYF
V: TRBV19; D: -; J: TRBJ1-2; size: -; DNA: TGTGCCAGTAGTATCATAGCAGGGTATGGCTACACCTTC; CDR3: CASSIIAGYGYTF
V: TRBV2; D: -; J: TRBJ2-4; size: -; DNA: TGTGCCAGCAGTGTGGCGGGGAACATTCAGTACTTC; CDR3: CASSVAGNIQYF
V: TRBV18; D: TRBD1; J: TRBJ2-7; size: -; DNA: TGTGCCAGCTCACCAGACAGGGACTCCTACGAGCAGTACTTC; CDR3: CASSPDRDSYEQYF
V: TRBV7-2; D: -; J: TRBJ1-5; size: -; DNA: TGTGCCAGCAGCTTAGTGGGGCAAAGGATGGAGCCCCAGCATTTT; CDR3: CASSLVGQRMEPQHF
V: TRBV29-1; D: TRBD2; J: TRBJ2-2; size: -; DNA: TGCAGCGTTGCCCGGGGAGGGAGCACCGGGGAGCTGTTTTTT; CDR3: CSVARGGSTGELFF
V: TRBV18; D: TRBD1; J: TRBJ1-1; size: -; DNA: TGTGCCAGCTCCCTGAACCGGGACAGAGAAGCTTTCTTT; CDR3: CASSLNRDREAFF
V: TRBV28; D: TRBD2; J: TRBJ2-5; size: -; DNA: TGTGCCAGCAGTTTGACTAGCGGGATGGGTGAGACCCAGTACTTC; CDR3: CASSLTSGMGETQYF
V: TRBV7-9; D: -; J: TRBJ2-7; size: -; DNA: TGTGCCAGCAGCTTAATGGGGAGCTCCTACGAGCAGTACTTC; CDR3: CASSLMGSSYEQYF
V: TRBV5-1; D: TRBD1; J: TRBJ2-5; size: -; DNA: TGCGCCAGCAGCCCGGGGCCGGGACAGGCCCAAGAGACCCAGTACTTC; CDR3: CASSPGPGQAQETQYF
V: TRBV6-5; D: -; J: TRBJ2-6; size: once; DNA: TGTGCCAGCAGGGCCCCGGGGGCCAACGTCCTGACTTTC; CDR3: CASRAPGANVLTF
V: TRBV19; D: TRBD1; J: TRBJ1-3; size: -; DNA: TGTGCCAGTAGTCCGGGGACAGGCTCTTCTGGAAACACCATATATTTT; CDR3: CASSPGTGSSGNTIYF
V: TRBV7-3; D: TRBD1; J: TRBJ2-1; size: -; DNA: TGTGCCAGCAGCTTCGACAGGGGGCCCCACAATGAGCAGTTCTTC; CDR3: CASSFDRGPHNEQFF
V: TRBV29-1; D: -; J: TRBJ1-1; size: -; DNA: TGCAGCGTTCTGCAGGGGACCCAGAACACTGAAGCTTTCTTT; CDR3: CSVLQGTQNTEAFF
V: TRBV5-1; D: TRBD2; J: TRBJ2-1; size: -; DNA: TGCGCCAGCAGCTTAAGGACTAGCGGGAGAAATGAGCAGTTCTTC; CDR3: CASSLRTSGRNEQFF